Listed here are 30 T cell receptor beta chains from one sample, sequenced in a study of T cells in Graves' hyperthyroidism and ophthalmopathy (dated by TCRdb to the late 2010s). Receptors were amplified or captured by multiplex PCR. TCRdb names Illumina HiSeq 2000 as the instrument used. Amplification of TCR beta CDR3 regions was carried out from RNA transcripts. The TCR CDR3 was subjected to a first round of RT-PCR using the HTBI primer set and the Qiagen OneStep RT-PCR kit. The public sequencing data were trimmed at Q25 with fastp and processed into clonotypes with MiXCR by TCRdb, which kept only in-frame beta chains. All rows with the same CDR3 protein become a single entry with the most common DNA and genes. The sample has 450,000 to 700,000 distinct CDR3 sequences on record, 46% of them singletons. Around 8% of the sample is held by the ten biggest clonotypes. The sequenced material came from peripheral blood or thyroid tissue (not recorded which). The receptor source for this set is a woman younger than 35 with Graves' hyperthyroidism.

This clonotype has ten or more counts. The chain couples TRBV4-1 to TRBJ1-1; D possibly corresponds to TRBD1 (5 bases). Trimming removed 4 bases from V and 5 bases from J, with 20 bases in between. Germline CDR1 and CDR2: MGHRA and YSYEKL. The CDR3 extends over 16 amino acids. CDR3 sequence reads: CASSPGQTTWWTEAFF. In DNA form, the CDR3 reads TGCGCCAGCAGCCCCGGACAAACCACTTGGTGGACTGAAGCTTTCTTT.

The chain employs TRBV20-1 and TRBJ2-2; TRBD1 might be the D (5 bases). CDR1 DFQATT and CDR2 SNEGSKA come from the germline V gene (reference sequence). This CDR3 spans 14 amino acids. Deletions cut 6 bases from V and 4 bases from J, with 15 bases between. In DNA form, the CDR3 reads TGCAGTGCCACCTGGGGCGTGGGCACCGGGGAGCTGTTTTTT. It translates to CSATWGVGTGELFF.

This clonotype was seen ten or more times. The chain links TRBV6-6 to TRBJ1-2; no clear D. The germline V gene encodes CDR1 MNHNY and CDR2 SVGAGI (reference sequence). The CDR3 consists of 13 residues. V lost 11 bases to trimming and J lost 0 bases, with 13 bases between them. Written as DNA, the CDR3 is TGTGCCGCATACAAGACTTCTAACTATGGCTACACCTTC. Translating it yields CAAYKTSNYGYTF.

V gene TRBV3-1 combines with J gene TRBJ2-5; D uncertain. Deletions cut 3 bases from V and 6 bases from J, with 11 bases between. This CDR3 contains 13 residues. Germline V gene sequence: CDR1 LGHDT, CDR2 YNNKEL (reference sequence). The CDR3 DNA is TGTGCCAGCAGCCAGGGATATAGGAAGACCCAGTACTTC. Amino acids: CASSQGYRKTQYF.

The CDR3 region has the DNA TGTGCCAGCAGATTCAGGGGCGCGAGAAGAAAACTGTTTTTT. Translating gives CASRFRGARRKLFF. V is TRBV6-4 and J is TRBJ1-4; possible D gene TRBD1, 6 bases. CDR3 length: 14 amino acids. Germline loops: CDR1 MRHNA, CDR2 SNTAGT. Trimming left V 6 bases short and J 10 bases short, with 18 bases between.

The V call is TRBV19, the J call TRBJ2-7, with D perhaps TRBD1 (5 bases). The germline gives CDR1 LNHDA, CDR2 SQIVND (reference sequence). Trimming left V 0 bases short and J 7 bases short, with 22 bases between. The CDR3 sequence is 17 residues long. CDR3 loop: CASSIEWPGKGQDEQYF. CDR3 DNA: TGTGCCAGTAGTATAGAATGGCCCGGTAAGGGGCAGGATGAGCAGTACTTC.

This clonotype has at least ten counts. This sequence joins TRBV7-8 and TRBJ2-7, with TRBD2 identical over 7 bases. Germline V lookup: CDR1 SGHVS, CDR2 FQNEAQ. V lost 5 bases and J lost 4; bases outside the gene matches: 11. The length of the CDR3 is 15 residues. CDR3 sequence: CASSLRTRELYEQYF. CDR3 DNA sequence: TGTGCCAGCAGCCTTAGGACGCGGGAGCTTTACGAGCAGTACTTC.

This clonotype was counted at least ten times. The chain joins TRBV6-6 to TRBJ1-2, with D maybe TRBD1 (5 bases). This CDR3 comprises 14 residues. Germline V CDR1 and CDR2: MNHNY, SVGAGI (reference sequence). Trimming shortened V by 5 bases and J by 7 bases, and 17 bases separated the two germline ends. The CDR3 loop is CASSPDSPRLGYTF. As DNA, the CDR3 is TGTGCCAGCAGTCCCGACAGCCCCAGGCTTGGCTACACCTTC.

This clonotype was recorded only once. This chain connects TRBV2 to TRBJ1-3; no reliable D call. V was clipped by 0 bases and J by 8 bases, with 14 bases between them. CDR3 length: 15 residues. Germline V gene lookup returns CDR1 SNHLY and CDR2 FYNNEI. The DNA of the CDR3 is TGTGCCAGCAGTGAAGCGTCAGCGGATGGCTACACCATATATTTT. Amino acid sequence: CASSEASADGYTIYF.

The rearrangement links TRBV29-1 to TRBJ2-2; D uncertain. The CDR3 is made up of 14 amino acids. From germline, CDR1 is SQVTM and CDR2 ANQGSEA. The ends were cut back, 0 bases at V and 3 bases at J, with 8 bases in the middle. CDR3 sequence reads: CSVEDGRDTGELFF. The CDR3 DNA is TGCAGCGTTGAAGATGGTAGGGACACCGGGGAGCTGTTTTTT.

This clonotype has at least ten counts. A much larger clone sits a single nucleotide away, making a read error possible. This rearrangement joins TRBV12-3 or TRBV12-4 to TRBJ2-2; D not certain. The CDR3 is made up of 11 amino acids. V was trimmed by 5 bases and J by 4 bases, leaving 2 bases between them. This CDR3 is CASSITGELFF. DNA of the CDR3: TGTGCCAGCAGTATCACCGGGGAGCTGTTTTTT.

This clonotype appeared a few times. Here the CDR3 DNA reads TGCAGTGCTGACAGGGGTAGTGATCAGCCCCAGCATTTT. It codes for CSADRGSDQPQHF. This chain joins TRBV20-1 and TRBJ1-5; 8 nucleotides match TRBD1. CDR1 is DFQATT and CDR2 is SNEGSKA in the germline V gene (reference sequence). The CDR3 has 13 amino acids. Germline trimming cut 5 bases from V and 5 bases from J; bases unmatched to any gene: 5.

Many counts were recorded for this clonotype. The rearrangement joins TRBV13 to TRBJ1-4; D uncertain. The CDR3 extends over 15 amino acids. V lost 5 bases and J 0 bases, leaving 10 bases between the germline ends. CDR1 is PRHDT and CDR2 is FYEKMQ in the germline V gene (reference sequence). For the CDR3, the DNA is TGTGCCAGCAGCCCGCGGACGGCAACTAATGAAAAACTGTTTTTT. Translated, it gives CASSPRTATNEKLFF.

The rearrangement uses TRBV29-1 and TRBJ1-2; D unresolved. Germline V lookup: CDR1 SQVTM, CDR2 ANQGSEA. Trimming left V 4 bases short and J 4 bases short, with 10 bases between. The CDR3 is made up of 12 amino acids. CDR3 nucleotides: TGCAGCGTTGCAGCGCCAGTCTATGGCTACACCTTC. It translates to CSVAAPVYGYTF.

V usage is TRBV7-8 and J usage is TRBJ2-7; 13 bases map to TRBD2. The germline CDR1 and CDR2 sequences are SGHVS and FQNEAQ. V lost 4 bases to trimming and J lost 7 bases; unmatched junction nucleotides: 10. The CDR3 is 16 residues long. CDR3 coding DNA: TGTGCCAGCAGCTCCTGGACTAGCGGGAGCTCGGGTGAGCAGTACTTC. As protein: CASSSWTSGSSGEQYF.

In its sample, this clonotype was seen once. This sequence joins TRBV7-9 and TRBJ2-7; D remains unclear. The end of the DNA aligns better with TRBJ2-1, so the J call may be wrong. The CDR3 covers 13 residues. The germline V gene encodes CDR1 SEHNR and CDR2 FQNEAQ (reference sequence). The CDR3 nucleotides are TGTGCCAGCAGCCGCCGCCCCTACAATGAGCAGTTCTTC. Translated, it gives CASSRRPYNEQFF.

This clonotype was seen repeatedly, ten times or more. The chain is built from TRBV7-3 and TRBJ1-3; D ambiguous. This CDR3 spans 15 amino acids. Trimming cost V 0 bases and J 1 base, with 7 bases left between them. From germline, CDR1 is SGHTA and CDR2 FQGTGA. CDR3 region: CASSLTSGSGNTIYF. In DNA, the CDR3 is TGTGCCAGCAGCTTAACGTCGGGATCTGGAAACACCATATATTTT.

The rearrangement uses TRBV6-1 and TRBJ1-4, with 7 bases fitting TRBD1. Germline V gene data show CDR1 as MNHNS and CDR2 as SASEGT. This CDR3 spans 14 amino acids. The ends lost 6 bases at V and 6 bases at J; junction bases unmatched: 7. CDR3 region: CASRRQGEDEKLFF. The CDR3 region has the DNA TGTGCCAGCAGGAGACAGGGAGAGGATGAAAAACTGTTTTTT.

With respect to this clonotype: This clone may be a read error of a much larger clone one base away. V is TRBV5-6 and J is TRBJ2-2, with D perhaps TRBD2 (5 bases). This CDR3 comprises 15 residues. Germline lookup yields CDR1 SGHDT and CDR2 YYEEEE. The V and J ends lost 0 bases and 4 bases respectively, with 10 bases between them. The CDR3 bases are TGTGCCAGCAGCTTGGTGGACTCGAGCACCGGGGAGCTGTTTTTT. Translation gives CASSLVDSSTGELFF.

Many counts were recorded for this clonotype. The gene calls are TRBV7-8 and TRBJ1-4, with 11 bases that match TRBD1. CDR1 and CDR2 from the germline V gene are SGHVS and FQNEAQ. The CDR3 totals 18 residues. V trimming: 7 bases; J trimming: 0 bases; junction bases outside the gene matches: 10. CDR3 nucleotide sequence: TGTGCCAGCACCCCCTCCCCGGGACAGGGGGCAACTAATGAAAAACTGTTTTTT. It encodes CASTPSPGQGATNEKLFF.

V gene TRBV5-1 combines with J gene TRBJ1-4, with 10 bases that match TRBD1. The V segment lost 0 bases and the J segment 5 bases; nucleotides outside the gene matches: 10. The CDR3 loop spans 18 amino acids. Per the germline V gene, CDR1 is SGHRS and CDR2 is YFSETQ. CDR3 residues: CASSLEETGTGENEKLFF. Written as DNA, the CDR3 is TGCGCCAGCAGCTTGGAGGAGACCGGGACAGGGGAAAATGAAAAACTGTTTTTT. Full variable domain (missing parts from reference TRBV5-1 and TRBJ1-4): KAGVTQTPRYLIKTRGQQVTLSCSPISGHRSVSWYQQTPGQGLQFLFEYFSETQRNKGNFPGRFSGRQFSNSRSEMNVSTLELGDSALYLCASSLEETGTGENEKLFFGSGTQLSVL.

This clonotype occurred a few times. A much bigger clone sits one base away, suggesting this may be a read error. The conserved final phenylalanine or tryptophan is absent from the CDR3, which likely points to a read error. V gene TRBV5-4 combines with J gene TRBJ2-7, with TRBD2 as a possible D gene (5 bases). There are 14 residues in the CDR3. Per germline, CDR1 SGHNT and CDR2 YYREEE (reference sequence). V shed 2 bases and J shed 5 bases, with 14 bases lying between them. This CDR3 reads CASSLWGDVDEQYL. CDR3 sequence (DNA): TGTGCCAGCAGCTTATGGGGAGACGTCGACGAGCAGTACCTC.

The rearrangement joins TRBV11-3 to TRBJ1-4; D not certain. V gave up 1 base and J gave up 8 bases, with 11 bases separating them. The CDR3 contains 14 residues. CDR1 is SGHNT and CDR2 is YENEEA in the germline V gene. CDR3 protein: CASSLAAFREKLFF. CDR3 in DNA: TGTGCCAGCAGCTTAGCGGCGTTTAGAGAAAAACTGTTTTTT. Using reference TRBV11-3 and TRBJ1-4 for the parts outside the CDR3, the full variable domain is EAGVVQSPRYKIIEKKQPVAFWCNPISGHNTLYWYLQNLGQGPELLIRYENEEAVDDSQLPKDRFSAERLKGVDSTLKIQPAELGDSAVYLCASSLAAFREKLFFGSGTQLSVL.

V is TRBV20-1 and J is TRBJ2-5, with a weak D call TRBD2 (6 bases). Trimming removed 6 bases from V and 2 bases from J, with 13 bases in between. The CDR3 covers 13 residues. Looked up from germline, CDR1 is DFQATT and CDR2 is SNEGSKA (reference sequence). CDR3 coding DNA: TGCAGTGCCAACAGTGGGACTCAAGAGACCCAGTACTTC. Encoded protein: CSANSGTQETQYF.

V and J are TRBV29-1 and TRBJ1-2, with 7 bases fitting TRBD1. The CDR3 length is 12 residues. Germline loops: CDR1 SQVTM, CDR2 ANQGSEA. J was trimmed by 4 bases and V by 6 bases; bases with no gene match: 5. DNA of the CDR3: TGCAGCGTCAGGGGGGGAAGCTATGGCTACACCTTC. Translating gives CSVRGGSYGYTF. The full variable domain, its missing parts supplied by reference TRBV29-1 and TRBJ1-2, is SAVISQKPSRDICQRGTSLTIQCQVDSQVTMMFWYRQQPGQSLTLIATANQGSEATYESGFVIDKFPISRPNLTFSTLTVSNMSPEDSSIYLCSVRGGSYGYTFGSGTRLTVV.

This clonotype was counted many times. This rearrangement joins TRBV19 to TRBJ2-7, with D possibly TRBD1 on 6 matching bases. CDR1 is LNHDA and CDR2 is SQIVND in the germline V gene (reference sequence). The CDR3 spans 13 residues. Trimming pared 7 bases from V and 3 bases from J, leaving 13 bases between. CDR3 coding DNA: TGTGCCAGTACCCCCGGGACAAACTACGAGCAGTACTTC. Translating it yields CASTPGTNYEQYF.

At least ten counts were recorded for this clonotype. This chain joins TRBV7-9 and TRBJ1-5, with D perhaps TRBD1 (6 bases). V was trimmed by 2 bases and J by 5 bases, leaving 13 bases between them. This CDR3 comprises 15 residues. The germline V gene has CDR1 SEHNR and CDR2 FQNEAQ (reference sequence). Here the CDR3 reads CASSLYAGADQPQHF. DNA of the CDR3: TGTGCCAGCAGCTTATATGCAGGGGCCGATCAGCCCCAGCATTTT.

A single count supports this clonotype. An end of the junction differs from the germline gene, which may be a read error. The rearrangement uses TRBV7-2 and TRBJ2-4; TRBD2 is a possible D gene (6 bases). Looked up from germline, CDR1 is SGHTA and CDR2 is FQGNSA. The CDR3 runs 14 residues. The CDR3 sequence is CARSLAAGLDIQYF. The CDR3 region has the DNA TGTGCCAGGAGCTTAGCGGCGGGGCTGGACATTCAGTACTTC.

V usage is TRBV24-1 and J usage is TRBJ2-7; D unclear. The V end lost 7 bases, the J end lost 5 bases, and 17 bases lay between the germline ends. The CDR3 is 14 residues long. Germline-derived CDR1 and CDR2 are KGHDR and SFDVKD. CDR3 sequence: CATSSEDLWDEQYF. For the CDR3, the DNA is TGTGCCACCAGCAGTGAGGACCTGTGGGACGAGCAGTACTTC.

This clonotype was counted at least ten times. The DNA for the CDR3 is TGTGCCAGCAGCCAAGATCAGGGTCCTGGAAACACCATATATTTT. This translates into CASSQDQGPGNTIYF. The chain carries TRBV14 and TRBJ1-3; D is possibly TRBD1 (5 bases). The CDR3 is 15 residues long. Trimming removed 0 bases from V and 2 bases from J, with 8 bases in between. Looked up from germline, CDR1 is SGHDN and CDR2 is FVKESK.